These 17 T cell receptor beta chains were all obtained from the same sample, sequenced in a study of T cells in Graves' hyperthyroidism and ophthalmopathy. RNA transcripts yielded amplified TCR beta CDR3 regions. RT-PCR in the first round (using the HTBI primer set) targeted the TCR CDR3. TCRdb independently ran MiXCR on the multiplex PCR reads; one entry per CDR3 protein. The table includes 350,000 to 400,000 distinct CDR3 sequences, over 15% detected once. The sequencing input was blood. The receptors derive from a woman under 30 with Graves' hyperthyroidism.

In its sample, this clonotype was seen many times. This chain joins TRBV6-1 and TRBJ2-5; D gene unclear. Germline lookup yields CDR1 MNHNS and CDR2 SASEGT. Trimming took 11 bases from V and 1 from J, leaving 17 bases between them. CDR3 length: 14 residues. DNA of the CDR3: TGTGCCTCAGTGGCCTCGTGGGGCCAAGAGACCCAGTACTTC. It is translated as CASVASWGQETQYF.

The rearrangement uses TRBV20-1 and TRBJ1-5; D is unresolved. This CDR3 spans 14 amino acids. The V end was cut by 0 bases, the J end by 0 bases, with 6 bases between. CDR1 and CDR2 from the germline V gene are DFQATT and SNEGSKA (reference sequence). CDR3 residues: CSARDLLSNQPQHF. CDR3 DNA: TGCAGTGCTAGAGATCTTCTTAGCAATCAGCCCCAGCATTTT.

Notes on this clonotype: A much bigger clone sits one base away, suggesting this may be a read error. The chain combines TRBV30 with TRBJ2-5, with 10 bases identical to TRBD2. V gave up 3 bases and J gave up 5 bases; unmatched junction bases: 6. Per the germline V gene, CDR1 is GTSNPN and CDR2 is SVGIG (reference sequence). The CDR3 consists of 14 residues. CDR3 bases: TGTGCCTGGAGAAGCGGGGGGGTAGGGGAGACCCAGTACTTC. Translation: CAWRSGGVGETQYF.

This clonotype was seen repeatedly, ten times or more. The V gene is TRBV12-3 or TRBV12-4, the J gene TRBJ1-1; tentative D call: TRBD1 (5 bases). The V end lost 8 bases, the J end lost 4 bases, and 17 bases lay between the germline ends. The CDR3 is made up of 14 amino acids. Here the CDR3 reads CASRWGRRGTEAFF. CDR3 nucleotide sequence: TGTGCCAGCCGTTGGGGACGGCGGGGCACTGAAGCTTTCTTT.

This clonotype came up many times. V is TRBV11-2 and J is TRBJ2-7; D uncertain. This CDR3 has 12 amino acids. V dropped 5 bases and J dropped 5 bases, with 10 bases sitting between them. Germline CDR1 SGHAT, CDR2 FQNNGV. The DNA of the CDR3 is TGTGCCAGCAGCCGACTCCGGGACGAGCAGTACTTC. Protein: CASSRLRDEQYF.

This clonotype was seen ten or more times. CDR3 nucleotide sequence: TGCGCCAGCAGCCAAGAATGGTGGACTAGCGGGGGTAGAGAGACCCAGTACTTC. Translated: CASSQEWWTSGGRETQYF. The rearrangement joins TRBV4-1 to TRBJ2-5, with TRBD2 matching 13 bases. V was clipped by 0 bases and J by 4 bases; unmatched bases: 8. Germline-derived CDR1 and CDR2 are MGHRA and YSYEKL. This CDR3 has 18 amino acids.

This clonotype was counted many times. The CDR3 is CSAHGGPNPYEQYF. DNA for the CDR3: TGCAGTGCCCACGGGGGTCCCAATCCCTACGAGCAGTACTTC. J is TRBJ2-7 and V is TRBV20-1, with D maybe TRBD2 (6 bases). Germline lookup yields CDR1 DFQATT and CDR2 SNEGSKA (reference sequence). The V end was cut by 6 bases, the J end by 2 bases, with 17 bases between. The length of the CDR3 is 14 residues.

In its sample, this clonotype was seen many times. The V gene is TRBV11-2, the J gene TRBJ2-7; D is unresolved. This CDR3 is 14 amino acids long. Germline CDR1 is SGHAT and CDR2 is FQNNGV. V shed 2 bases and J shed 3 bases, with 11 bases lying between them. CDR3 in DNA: TGTGCCAGCAGCTTAACGTTTCCTATCTACGAGCAGTACTTC. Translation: CASSLTFPIYEQYF.

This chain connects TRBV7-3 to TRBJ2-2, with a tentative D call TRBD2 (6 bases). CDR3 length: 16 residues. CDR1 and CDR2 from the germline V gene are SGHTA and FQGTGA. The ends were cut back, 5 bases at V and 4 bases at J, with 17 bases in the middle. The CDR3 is CASSPVHGAGTGELFF. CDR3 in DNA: TGTGCCAGCAGCCCCGTACATGGAGCGGGCACCGGGGAGCTGTTTTTT. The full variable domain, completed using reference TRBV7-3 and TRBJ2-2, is GAGVSQTPSNKVTEKGKYVELRCDPISGHTALYWYRQSLGQGPEFLIYFQGTGAADDSGLPNDRFFAVRPEGSVSTLKIQRTERGDSAVYLCASSPVHGAGTGELFFGEGSRLTVL.

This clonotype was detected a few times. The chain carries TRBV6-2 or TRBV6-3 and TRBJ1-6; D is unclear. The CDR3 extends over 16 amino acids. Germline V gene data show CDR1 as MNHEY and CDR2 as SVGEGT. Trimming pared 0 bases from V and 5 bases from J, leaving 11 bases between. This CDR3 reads CASSYSRWRNNSPLHF. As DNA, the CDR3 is TGTGCCAGCAGTTACTCGAGATGGAGGAATAATTCACCCCTCCACTTT.

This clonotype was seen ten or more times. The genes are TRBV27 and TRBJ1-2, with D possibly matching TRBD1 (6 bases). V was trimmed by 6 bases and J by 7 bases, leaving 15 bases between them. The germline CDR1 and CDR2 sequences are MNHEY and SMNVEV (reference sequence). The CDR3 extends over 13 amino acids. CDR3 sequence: CASSARAGVGYTF. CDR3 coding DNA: TGTGCCAGCAGCGCCCGGGCAGGGGTTGGCTACACCTTC.

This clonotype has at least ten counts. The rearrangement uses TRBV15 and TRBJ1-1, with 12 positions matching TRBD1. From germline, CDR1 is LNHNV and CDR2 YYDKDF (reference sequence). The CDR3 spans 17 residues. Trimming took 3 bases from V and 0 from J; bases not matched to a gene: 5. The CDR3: CATSRGQGARMNTEAFF. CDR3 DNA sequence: TGTGCCACCAGCAGGGGACAGGGGGCGAGGATGAACACTGAAGCTTTCTTT.

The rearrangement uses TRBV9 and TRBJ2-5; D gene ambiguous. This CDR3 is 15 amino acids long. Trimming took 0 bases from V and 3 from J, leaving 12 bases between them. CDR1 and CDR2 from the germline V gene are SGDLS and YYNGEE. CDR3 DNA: TGTGCCAGCAGCGTAGCTCCCCAAGGGAAAGAGACCCAGTACTTC. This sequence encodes CASSVAPQGKETQYF.

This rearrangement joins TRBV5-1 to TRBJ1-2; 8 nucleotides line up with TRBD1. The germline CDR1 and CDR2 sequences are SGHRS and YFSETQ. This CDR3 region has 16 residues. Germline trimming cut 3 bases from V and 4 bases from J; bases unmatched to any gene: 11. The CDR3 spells CASSSVQGAFGYGYTF. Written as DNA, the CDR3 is TGCGCCAGCAGCTCGGTCCAGGGGGCCTTTGGCTATGGCTACACCTTC.

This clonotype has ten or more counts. Here the CDR3 DNA reads TGTGCCAGCAGCCCGACCTTGGGGGGGCGAGGCTACACCTTC. It encodes CASSPTLGGRGYTF. This chain connects TRBV12-3 or TRBV12-4 to TRBJ1-2; D might be TRBD1 (6 bases). Deletions cut 6 bases from V and 8 bases from J, with 19 bases between. The CDR3 consists of 14 residues.

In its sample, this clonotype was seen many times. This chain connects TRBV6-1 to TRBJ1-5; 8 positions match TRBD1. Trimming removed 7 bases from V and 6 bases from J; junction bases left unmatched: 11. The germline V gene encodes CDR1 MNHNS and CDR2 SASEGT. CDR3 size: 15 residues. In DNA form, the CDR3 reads TGTGCCAGCACCGCGGACAGGGTTGGGAGTCAGCCCCAGCATTTT. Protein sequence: CASTADRVGSQPQHF.

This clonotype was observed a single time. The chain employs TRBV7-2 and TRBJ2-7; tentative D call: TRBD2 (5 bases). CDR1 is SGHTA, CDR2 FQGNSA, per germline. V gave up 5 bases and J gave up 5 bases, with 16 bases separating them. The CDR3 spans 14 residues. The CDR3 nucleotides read TGTGCCAGCAGCCCAAGAGTAGCGATCAACGAGCAGTACTTC. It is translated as CASSPRVAINEQYF.